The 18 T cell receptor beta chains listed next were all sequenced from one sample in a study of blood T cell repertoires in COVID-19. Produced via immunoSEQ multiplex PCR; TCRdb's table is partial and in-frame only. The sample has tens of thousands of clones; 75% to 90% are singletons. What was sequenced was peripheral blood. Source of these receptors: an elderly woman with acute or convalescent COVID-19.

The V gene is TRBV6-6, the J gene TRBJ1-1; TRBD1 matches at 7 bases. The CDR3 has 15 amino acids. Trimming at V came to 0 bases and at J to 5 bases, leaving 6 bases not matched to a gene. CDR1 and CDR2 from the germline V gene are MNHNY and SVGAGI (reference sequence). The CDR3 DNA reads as TGTGCCAGCAGTTACTCGAACAGGGGTGATACTGAAGCTTTCTTT. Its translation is CASSYSNRGDTEAFF.

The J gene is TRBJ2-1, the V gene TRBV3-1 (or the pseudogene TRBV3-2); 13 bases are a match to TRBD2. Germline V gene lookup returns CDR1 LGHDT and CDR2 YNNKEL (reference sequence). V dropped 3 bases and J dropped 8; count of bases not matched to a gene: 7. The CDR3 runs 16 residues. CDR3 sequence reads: CASSHARTSGGDEQFF. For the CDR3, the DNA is TGTGCCAGCAGCCACGCTAGGACTAGCGGGGGCGATGAGCAGTTCTTC.

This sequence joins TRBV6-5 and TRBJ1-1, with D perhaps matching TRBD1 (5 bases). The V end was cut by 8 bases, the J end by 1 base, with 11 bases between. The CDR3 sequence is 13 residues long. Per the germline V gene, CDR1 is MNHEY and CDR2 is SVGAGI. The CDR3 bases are TGTGCCAGCCAAGGTACAGGGAACACTGAAGCTTTCTTT. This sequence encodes CASQGTGNTEAFF.

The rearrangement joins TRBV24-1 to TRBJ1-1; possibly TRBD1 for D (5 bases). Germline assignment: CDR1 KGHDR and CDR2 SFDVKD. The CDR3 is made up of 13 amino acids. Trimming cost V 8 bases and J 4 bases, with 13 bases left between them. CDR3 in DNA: TGTGCCACCACCCCCAGGGAGGGCACTGAAGCTTTCTTT. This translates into CATTPREGTEAFF.

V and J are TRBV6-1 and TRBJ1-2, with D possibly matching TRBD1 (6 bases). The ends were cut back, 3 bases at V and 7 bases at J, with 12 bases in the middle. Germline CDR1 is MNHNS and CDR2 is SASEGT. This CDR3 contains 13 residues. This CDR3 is CASSDQQGAGYTF. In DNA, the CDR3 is TGTGCCAGCAGTGATCAACAGGGAGCTGGCTACACCTTC.

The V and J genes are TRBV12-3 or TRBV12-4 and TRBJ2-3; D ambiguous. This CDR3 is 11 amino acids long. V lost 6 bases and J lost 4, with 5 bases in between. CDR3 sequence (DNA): TGTGCCAGCAGCTTCGCAGATACGCAGTATTTT. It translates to CASSFADTQYF.

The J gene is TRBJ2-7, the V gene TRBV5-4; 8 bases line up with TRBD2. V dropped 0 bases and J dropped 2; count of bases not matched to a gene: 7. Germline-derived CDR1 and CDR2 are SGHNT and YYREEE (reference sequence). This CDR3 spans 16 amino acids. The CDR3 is CASSLAGAGVTYEQYF. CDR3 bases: TGTGCCAGCAGCTTGGCAGGAGCGGGAGTCACCTACGAGCAGTACTTC.

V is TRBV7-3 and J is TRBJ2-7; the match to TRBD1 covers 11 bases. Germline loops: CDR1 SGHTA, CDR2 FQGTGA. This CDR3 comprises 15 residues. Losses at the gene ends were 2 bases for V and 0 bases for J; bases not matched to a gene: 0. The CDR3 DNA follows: TGTGCCAGCAGCTTAGGGACAGGGGGCTCCTACGAGCAGTACTTC. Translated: CASSLGTGGSYEQYF.

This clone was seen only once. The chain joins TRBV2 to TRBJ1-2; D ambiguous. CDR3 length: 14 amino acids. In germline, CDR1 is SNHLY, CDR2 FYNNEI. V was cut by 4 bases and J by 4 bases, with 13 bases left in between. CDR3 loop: CASSGEGGIYGYTF. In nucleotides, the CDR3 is TGTGCCAGCAGTGGGGAGGGTGGGATCTATGGCTACACCTTC.

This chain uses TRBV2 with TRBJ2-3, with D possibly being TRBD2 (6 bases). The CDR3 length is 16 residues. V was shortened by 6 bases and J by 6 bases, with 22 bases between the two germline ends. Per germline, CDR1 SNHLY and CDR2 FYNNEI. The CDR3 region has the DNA TGTGCCAGCAGCAGGGACTCTATTGACCTAGGGGATACGCAGTATTTT. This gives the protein CASSRDSIDLGDTQYF.

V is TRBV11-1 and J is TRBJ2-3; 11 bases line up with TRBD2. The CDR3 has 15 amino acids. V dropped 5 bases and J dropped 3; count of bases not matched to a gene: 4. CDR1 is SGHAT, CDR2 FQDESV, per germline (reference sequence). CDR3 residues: CASSVTSGKTDTQYF. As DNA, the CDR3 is TGTGCCAGCAGCGTGACTAGCGGGAAGACAGATACGCAGTATTTT. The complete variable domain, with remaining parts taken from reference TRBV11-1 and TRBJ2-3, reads EAEVAQSPRYKITEKSQAVAFWCDPISGHATLYWYRQILGQGPELLVQFQDESVVDDSQLPKDRFSAERLKGVDSTLKIQPAELGDSAMYLCASSVTSGKTDTQYFGPGTRLTVL.

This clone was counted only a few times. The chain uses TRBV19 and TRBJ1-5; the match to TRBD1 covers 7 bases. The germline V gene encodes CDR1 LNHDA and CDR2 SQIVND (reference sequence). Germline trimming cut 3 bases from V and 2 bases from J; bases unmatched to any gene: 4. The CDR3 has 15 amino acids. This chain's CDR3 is CASSIPGTGNQPQHF. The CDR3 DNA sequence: TGTGCCAGTAGTATTCCAGGGACAGGCAATCAGCCCCAGCATTTT.

The CDR3 region has the DNA TGTGCCTGGGGAGGGGAAGGGGACGAGCAGTACTTC. Translation gives CAWGGEGDEQYF. This sequence joins TRBV30 and TRBJ2-7, with D possibly TRBD2 on 6 matching bases. The germline V gene encodes CDR1 GTSNPN and CDR2 SVGIG (reference sequence). Trimming cost V 5 bases and J 5 bases, with 13 bases left between them. The CDR3 runs to 12 residues.

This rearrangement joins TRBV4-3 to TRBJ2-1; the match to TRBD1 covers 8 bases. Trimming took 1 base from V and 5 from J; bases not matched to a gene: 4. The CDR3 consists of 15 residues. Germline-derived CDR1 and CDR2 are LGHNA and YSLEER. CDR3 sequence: CASSQVATGDNEQFF. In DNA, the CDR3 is TGCGCCAGCAGCCAAGTTGCGACAGGGGACAATGAGCAGTTCTTC.

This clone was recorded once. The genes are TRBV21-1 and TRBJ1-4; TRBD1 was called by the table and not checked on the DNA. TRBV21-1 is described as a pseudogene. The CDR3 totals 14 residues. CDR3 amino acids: CASIWTGGGEKLFF. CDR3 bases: TGTGCCAGCATCTGGACAGGGGGCGGAGAAAAACTGTTTTTT.

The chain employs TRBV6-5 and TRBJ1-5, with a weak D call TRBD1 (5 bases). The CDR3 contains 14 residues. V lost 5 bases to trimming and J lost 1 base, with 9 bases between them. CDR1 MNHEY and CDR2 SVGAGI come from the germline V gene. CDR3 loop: CASSLPGSNQPQHF. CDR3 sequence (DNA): TGTGCCAGCAGTCTGCCAGGGAGCAATCAGCCCCAGCATTTT.

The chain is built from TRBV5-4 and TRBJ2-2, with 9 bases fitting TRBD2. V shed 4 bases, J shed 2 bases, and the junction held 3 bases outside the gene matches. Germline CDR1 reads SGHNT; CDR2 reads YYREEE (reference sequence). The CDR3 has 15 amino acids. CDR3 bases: TGTGCCAGCAGCCAGGGACTAGCAAACACCGGGGAGCTGTTTTTT. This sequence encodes CASSQGLANTGELFF.

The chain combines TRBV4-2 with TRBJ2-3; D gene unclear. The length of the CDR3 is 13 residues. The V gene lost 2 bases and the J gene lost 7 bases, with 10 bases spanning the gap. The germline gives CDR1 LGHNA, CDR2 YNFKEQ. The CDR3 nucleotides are TGTGCCAGCAGCCAACCTCTGGCAAATACGCAGTATTTT. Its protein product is CASSQPLANTQYF.